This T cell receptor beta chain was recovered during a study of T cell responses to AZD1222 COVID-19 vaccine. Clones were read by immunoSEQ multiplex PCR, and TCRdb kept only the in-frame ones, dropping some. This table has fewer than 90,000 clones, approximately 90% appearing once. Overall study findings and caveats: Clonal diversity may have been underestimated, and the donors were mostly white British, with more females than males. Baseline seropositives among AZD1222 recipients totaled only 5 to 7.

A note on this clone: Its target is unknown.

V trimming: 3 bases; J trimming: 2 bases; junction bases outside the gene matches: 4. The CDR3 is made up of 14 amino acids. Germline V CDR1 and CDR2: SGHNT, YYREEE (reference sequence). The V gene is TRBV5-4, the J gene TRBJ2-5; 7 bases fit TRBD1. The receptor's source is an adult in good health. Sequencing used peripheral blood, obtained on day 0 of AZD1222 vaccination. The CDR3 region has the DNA TGTGCCAGCAGCTGGGAACAGGGGCAAGAGACCCAGTACTTC. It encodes CASSWEQGQETQYF.